The clone carrying this TCR beta chain was recorded once. Germline loops: CDR1 SEHNR, CDR2 FQNEAQ (reference sequence). Trimming took 6 bases from V and 4 from J, leaving 22 bases between them. There are 16 residues in the CDR3. Some clones are missing from TCRdb's copy, which holds only in-frame ones; the method was immunoSEQ multiplex PCR. The sample yields approximately 740,000 clones, 80% to 95% seen once. The data were obtained in a study of shared clonotypes between healthy human individuals. Positive CCR7 selection of CD45RO-negative cells yielded the naive CD8 cells, and terminally differentiated effector memory CD45RA+ cells were excluded.

This TCR was sampled from a young man in good health. The J gene is TRBJ2-7, the V gene TRBV7-9; D assignment may be TRBD1 or TRBD2 (5 bases each). The sequenced sample was naive CD8+ T cells sorted from blood. The CDR3 loop reads CASSTGTIFRDYEQYF. The CDR3 bases are TGTGCCAGCAGTACCGGGACCATTTTTCGGGATTACGAGCAGTACTTC.